In this sample, the clone carrying this T cell receptor beta chain turned up many times. Its antigen is undetermined. This entry is derived from a study of early T cells in non-severe SARS-CoV-2 infection. V lost 5 bases and J lost 2, with 12 bases in between. Germline lookup yields CDR1 SGHTA and CDR2 FQGNSA. The CDR3 loop spans 14 amino acids. Molecules of cDNA were individually given unique molecular identifiers that were attached to them. Each CDR3 protein is one row after TCRdb ran MiXCR on the 5' RACE reads. This table holds 30,000 to 40,000 distinct CDR3 sequences, around 4.3% found once. The study's findings and limits: VDJdb-based annotation leaned toward anti-spike CD8 responses and missed private and CD4 specificities.

The V and J genes are TRBV7-2 and TRBJ2-5, with no clear D. The source of this sequence is an adult who was a healthcare worker with PCR-confirmed SARS-CoV-2 infection or an uninfected control (not recorded which). The specimen sequenced was whole blood. The CDR3 sequence: CASSLDGGQETQYF. The CDR3 nucleotides read TGTGCCAGCAGCCTAGACGGCGGTCAAGAGACCCAGTACTTC.